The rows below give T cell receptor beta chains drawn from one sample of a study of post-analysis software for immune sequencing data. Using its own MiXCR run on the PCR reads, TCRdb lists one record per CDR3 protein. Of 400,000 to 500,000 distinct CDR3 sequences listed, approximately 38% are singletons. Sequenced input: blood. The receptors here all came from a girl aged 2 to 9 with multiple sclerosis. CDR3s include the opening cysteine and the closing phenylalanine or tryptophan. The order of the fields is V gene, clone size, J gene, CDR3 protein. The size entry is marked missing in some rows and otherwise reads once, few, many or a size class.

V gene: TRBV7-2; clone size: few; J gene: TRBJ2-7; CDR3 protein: CASSLGWDEQYF
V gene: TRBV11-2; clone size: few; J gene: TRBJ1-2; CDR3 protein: CASSLTGQGAGGYTF
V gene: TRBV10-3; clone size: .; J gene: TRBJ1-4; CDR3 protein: CAISETLGQPATNEKLFF
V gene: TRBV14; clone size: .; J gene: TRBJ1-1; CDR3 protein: CASSHRRDGRAPAFF
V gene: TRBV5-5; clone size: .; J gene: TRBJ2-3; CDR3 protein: CASSLGHYSTDTQYF
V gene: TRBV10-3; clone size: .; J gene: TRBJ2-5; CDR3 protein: CAISVRHGETQYF
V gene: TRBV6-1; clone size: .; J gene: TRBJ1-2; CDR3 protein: CASSPWTEYVYYGYTF
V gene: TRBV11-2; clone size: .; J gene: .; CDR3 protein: CASSSTEPPSYEQYF
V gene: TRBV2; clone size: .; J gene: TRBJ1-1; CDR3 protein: CASTNQVANTEAFF
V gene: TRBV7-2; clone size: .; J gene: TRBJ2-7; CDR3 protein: CASSLGLGLPWEQYF
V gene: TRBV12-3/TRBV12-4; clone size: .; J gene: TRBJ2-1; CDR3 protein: CASKEGGLYNEQFF
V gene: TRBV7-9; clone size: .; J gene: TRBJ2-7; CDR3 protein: CASSFTRGEQYF
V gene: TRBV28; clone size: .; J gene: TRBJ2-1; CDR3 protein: CASRDQSGEQFF
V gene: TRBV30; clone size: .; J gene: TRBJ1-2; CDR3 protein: CAWSRQGSGYTF
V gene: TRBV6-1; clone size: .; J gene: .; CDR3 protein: CASSETLAGEETQYF
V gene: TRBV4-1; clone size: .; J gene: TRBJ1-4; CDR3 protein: CASSQALGGAGEKLFF
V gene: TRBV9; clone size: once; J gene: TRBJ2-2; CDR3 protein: CASSARHPGLAVTKRSTSSGELFF
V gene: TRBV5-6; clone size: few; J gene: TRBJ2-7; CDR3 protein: CASSGAGTGKHEQYF
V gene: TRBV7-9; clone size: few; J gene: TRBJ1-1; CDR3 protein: CASSFLFGADEAFF
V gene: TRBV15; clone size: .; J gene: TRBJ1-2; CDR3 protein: CATSFVGRGFPNYGYTF
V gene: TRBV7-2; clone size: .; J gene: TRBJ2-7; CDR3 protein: CASSFRQSAGEQYF
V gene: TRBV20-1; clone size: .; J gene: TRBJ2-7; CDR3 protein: CSAYRSYEQYF
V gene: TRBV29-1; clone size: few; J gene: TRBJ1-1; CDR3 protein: CSVEDGGGAEAFF
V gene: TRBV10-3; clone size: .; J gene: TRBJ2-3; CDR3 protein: CAISESLLAEPTDTQYF
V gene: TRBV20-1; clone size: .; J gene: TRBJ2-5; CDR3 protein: CSVLSSGMETQYF
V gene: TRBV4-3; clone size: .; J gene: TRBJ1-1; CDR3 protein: CASSSTGLTEAFF
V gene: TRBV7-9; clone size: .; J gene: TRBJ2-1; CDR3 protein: CASSRLGAEQFF
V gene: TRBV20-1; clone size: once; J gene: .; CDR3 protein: CSARVPGQVYNEQYF
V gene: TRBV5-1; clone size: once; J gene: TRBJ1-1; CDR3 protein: CASSTWGPGTEAFF
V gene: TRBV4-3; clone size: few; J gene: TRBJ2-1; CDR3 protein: CASSRSSGSHNEQFF
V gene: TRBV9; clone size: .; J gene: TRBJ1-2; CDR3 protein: CASSVEATGEIDYGYTF